Given below is one TCR beta chain in context. This clonotype was detected ten times or more. The antigen it recognizes is unknown. No much larger clone exists at a distance of one base, and base qualities are not known. Sequences SGHTA (CDR1) and FQGNSA (CDR2) are obtained from the germline V gene. Taken from cysteine to phenylalanine, the CDR3 has 15 residues. The sequence is cut down to CDR3 DNA, 45 bases in frame from base 1. V gives up 5 bases and J gives up 4 bases, and the segment between their germline ends measures 14 bases. These data come from a study of regulatory T cells in long-lasting Graves disease (dated by TCRdb to 2020 to 2022). Concerning the study at large: Persistent Graves' disease was defined as antithyroid drug treatment for over 5 years with persistently positive TSH receptor autoantibodies. Patients with persistent Graves' disease were compared with patients with newly diagnosed Graves' disease using TCR sequencing and RNA sequencing of peripheral blood. The study was conducted in China and was registered as a clinical trial. A total of about 35 samples underwent TCR sequencing, from about 13 patients with persistent Graves' disease and approximately 20 patients with newly diagnosed Graves' disease. Antithyroid drugs had been taken for approximately ten years on average by persistent Graves' disease patients in the clinical cohort. Here is what the overall study found, with its caveats: Preferential use of TRBV28, TRBJ1-2 and TRBJ2-5 was observed in persistent disease, whereas TRBV20-1 and TRBJ2-1 were favored in newly diagnosed disease. Only peripheral blood was studied, because thyroid tissue, the primary lesion, was inaccessible. The authors noted that the small sample size was a limitation that may lower accuracy. Patients with persistent disease shared more public clonotypes (around 3,000) than newly diagnosed patients did (approximately 990). Sequencing and analysis were limited to the TCR beta chain. Persistent Graves' disease patients showed lower TCR Shannon entropy and fewer highly expanded clones than newly diagnosed patients, suggesting clonal expansion.

Library prep was done by multiplex PCR. These reads were obtained on an Illumina HiSeq 4000. iRepertoire HTBI primers and Arm-PCR amplification of CDR3 regions were used to construct TCR beta libraries. Before sequencing, the PCR products underwent gel purification. The source study handled its data this way. Across samples, around 62 TRBV and 13 to 15 TRBJ segments were identified and used for gene usage analysis of CDR3 amino acid clonotypes. Filtered high-quality paired reads were merged into contigs using COPE and FqMerger. BLAST was used to align contigs to IMGT TRBV, TRBD and TRBJ reference genes, and CDR3 was defined according to IMGT. Any clonotype with a frequency above 0.1% was classified as a highly expanded clone. Repertoire diversity was measured by Shannon entropy, and V-J evenness by the Gini coefficient. Public clonotypes were defined as clonotypes shared by more than one individual. TCRdb trimmed public reads at Q25 via fastp, called clones via MiXCR and kept in-frame beta chains. Merged by CDR3 protein, the rows form single entries marked with the most common genes and DNA. In this record, the V and J calls reflect TCRdb's handling and not the investigators' own analysis. The sample table shows approximately 470,000 distinct CDR3 sequences, and about 20% are seen once. The ten largest make up 7.8% of the sample.

The time point label on this specimen signifies: persistent/refractory GD, antithyroid drugs over 5 years with positive TRAb. For both TCR sequencing and RNA sequencing, RNA was extracted from PBMCs in TRIzol. The diagnosis of Graves' disease was made according to American Thyroid Association guidelines. Recruitment of patients was carried out at an endocrinology department in Xi'an, China. Each patient gave around 9 milliliters of peripheral blood, collected in an EDTA anticoagulant tube. Ficoll Paque Plus density gradient separation was used to isolate PBMCs, and no further T cell sorting was done. An Agilent 2100 Bioanalyzer and agarose gel were used to assess RNA quality, and a NanoDrop 2000 was used to measure RNA concentration.

The sequencing used peripheral blood mononuclear cells (PBMCs), collected when the disease was refractory, from a patient treated with antithyroid drugs. This sequence uses TRBV7-2 and TRBJ2-2; no confident D gene assignment can be made. This sequence was found in a female donor with Graves disease. The nucleotides read TGTGCCAGCAGCACCGGGTCGATCGCCACCGGGGAGCTGTTTTTT. It codes for CASSTGSIATGELFF.